This T cell receptor (beta chain) was sequenced during a study of shared clonotypes between healthy human individuals. Generated by immunoSEQ multiplex PCR, the TCRdb table keeps only in-frame clones and is missing some. This sample has some 2,000,000 clones, with 90% to 96% found just once. This receptor was taken from a man aged 18 to 35 in good health. The sequencing sample was made of naive CD4+ T cells sorted from blood. Subset reported: CD45RA+ positively selected.

The CDR3 sequence is CASSENGQGRNYGYTF. CDR3 DNA sequence: TGCGCCAGCAGCGAAAACGGACAGGGTAGAAACTATGGCTACACCTTC. The V gene is TRBV5-1, the J gene TRBJ1-2, with 8 bases identical to TRBD1. This CDR3 spans 16 amino acids. Unmatched junction bases numbered 10, after V lost 4 bases and J lost 2 bases. Germline values: CDR1 SGHRS, CDR2 YFSETQ.